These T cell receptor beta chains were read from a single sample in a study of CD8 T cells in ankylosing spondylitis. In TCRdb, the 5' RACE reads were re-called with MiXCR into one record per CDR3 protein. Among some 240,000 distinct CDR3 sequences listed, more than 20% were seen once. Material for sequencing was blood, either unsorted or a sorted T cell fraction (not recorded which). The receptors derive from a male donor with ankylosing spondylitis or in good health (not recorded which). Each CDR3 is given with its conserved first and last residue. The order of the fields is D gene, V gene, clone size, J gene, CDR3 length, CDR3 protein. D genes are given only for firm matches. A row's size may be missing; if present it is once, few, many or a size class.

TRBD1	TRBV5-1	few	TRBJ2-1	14	CASSRGTGGNEQFF
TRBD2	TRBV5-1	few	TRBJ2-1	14	CASSLGLAVNEQFF
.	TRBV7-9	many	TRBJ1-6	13	CASSFVDNSPLHF
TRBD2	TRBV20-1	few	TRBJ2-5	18	CSATNPLLAGDVGETQYF
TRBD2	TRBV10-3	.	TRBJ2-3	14	CAIGGLAGTDTQYF
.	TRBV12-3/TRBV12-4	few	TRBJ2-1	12	CASSFRVGEQFF
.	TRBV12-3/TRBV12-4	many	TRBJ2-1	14	CASSSWTDSREQFF
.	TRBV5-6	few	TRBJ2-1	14	CASSLFSSYNEQFF
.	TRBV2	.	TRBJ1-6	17	CASSEDSVGGHNSPLHF
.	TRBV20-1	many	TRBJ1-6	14	CSARPEASNSPLHF